This T cell receptor beta chain was identified during a study of blood T cell repertoires in COVID-19. Assay: immunoSEQ multiplex PCR; the TCRdb copy retains only in-frame clones and omits some. The sample includes about 400,000 clones, roughly 89% of them seen just once. The CDR3 contains 16 residues. CDR1 and CDR2 from the germline V gene are PRHDT and FYEKMQ (reference sequence). V lost 4 bases to trimming and J lost 7 bases, with 20 bases between them. The specimen was peripheral blood. The source of this sequence is a woman aged 30 to 39 with acute or convalescent COVID-19. This sequence joins TRBV13 and TRBJ2-1, with D possibly TRBD1 on 6 matching bases. In nucleotides, the CDR3 is TGTGCCAGCAGCTCGTATTACGGACCGGACAGTAATGAGCAGTTCTTC. It is translated as CASSSYYGPDSNEQFF.